This TCR beta chain was identified during a study of identical twins. Concerning this clonotype itself: The antigen remains unidentified.

One entry per CDR3 protein, called by TCRdb with MiXCR from the 5' RACE reads. The sample includes approximately 1.8 million distinct CDR3 sequences, more than 30% of them seen just once. Among all donors, each was a healthy Caucasian. Study results and caveats: Sharing of beta out-of-frame sequences by twins showed a weaker excess.

Germline assignment: CDR1 DFQATT and CDR2 SNEGSKA (reference sequence). The CDR3 consists of 15 residues. The V gene end was trimmed by 3 bases and the J gene end by 10 bases; junction bases not matched to a gene: 9. The rearrangement joins TRBV20-1 to TRBJ2-1, with TRBD2 matching over 13 bases. The receptor was isolated from a newborn girl in good health. The material sequenced was cord blood. CDR3 sequence reads: CSARGTSGVDGEQFF. The CDR3 bases are TGCAGTGCTAGGGGGACTAGCGGGGTTGATGGGGAGCAGTTCTTC.